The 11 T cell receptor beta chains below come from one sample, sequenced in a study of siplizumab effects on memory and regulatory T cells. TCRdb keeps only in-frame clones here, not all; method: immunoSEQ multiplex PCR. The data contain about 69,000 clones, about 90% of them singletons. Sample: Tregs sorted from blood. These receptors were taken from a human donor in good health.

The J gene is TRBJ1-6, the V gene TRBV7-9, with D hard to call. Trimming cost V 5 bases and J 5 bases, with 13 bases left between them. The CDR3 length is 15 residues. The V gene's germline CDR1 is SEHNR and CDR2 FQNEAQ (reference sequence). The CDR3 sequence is CASSQTGSDNSPLHF. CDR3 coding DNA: TGTGCCAGCAGCCAAACCGGGAGTGATAATTCACCCCTCCACTTT.

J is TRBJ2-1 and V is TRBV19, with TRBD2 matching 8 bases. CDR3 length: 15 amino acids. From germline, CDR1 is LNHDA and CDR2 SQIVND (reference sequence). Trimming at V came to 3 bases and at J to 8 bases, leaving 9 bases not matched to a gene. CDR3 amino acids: CASSIRAGDFYEQFF. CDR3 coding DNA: TGTGCCAGTAGTATCCGAGCGGGAGATTTCTATGAGCAGTTCTTC.

The CDR3 loop reads CASSLVGTGSYEQYF. The CDR3, as DNA: TGTGCCAGCAGCTTGGTGGGGACAGGCTCCTACGAGCAGTACTTC. This sequence joins TRBV5-8 and TRBJ2-7; TRBD1 matches at 8 bases. Germline V gene sequence: CDR1 SGHTS, CDR2 YDEGEE. Trimming removed 0 bases from V and 0 bases from J; junction bases left unmatched: 2. This CDR3 is 15 amino acids long.

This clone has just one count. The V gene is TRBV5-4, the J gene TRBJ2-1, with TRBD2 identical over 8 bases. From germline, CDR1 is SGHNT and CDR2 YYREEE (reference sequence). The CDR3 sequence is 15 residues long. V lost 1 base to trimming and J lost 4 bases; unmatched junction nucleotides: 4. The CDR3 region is CASSLSTSGYNEQFF. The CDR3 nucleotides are TGTGCCAGCAGCTTGTCTACTAGCGGTTACAATGAGCAGTTCTTC.

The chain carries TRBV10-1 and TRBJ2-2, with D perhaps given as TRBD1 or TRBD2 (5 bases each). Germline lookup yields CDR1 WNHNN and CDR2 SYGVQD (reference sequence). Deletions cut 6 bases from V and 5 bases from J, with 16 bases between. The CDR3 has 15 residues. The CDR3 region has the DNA TGCGCCAGCAGCGACGGGACCGGGCGAACCGGGGAGCTGTTTTTT. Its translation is CASSDGTGRTGELFF.

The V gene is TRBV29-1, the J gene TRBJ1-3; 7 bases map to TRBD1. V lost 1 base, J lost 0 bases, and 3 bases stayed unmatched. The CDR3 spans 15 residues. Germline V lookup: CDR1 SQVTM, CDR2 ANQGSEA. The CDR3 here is CSVEVTGFSGNTIYF. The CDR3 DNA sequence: TGCAGCGTTGAAGTGACAGGGTTCTCTGGAAACACCATATATTTT.

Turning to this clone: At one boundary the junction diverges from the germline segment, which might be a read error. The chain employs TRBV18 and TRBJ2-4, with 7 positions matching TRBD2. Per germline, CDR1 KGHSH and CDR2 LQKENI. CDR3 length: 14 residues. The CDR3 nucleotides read TGTGCCAGCTCCCCACAGCGGGATCGAAACATTCAGTACTTC. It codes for CASSPQRDRNIQYF.

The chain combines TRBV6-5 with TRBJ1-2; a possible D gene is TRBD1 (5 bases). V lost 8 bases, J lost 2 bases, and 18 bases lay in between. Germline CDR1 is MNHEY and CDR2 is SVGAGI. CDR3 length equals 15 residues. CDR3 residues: CASATSRAMNYGYTF. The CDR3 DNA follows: TGTGCCAGCGCTACTTCCAGGGCAATGAACTATGGCTACACCTTC.

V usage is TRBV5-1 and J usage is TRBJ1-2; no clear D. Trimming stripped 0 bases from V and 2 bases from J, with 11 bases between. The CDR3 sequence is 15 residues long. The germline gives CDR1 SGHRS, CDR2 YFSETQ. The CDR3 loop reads CASSLEVGRNYGYTF. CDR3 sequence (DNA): TGCGCCAGCAGCTTGGAGGTAGGACGAAACTATGGCTACACCTTC.

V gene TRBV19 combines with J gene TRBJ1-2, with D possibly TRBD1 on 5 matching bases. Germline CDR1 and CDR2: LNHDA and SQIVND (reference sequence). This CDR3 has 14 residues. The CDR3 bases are TGTGCAGCTACTTCGGCAGGGAGAAGCTATGGCTACACCTTC. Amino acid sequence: CAATSAGRSYGYTF.

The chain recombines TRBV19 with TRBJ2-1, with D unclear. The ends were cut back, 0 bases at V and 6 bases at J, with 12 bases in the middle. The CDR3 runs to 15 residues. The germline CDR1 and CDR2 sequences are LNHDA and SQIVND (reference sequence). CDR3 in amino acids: CASSIDSRSGNEQFF. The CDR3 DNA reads TGTGCCAGTAGTATAGATTCGCGATCGGGCAATGAGCAGTTCTTC. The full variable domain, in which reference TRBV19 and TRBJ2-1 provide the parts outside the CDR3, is DGGITQSPKYLFRKEGQNVTLSCEQNLNHDAMYWYRQDPGQGLRLIYYSQIVNDFQKGDIAEGYSVSREKKESFPLTVTSAQKNPTAFYLCASSIDSRSGNEQFFGPGTRLTVL.